This TCR beta chain is from a study of CD8 T cells in ankylosing spondylitis. Trimming cost V 4 bases and J 8 bases, with 17 bases left between them. Germline assignment: CDR1 KGHSH and CDR2 LQKENI. CDR3 length: 14 amino acids. Notes on the study in general: Previous work reported some of these motif variants in the synovial fluid and blood of reactive arthritis. Ankylosing spondylitis blood appeared to be characterized by a TCR beta motif of about 8 highly homologous variants.

A remark on this clonotype: Its target is not known.

The authors made TCR beta libraries by quantitative 5'-RACE with molecular barcodes. Via MiXCR, TCRdb re-called the 5' RACE reads, giving one row per CDR3 protein. In the table there are some 700,000 distinct CDR3 sequences, roughly 19% of which are singletons. The chain employs TRBV18 and TRBJ1-2; a weak D match, TRBD1 (5 bases). The clonotype originates from a male donor with ankylosing spondylitis. The material sequenced was blood, either unsorted or a sorted T cell fraction (not recorded which). CDR3 protein: CASSHTPTGDGYTF. The CDR3 DNA follows: TGTGCCAGCTCACACACCCCAACAGGCGACGGCTACACCTTC.